This T cell receptor beta chain was captured in a study of low-dose radiotherapy and immunotherapy resistance in tumors. Study at large: Each fraction for Cohort 1 was 0.5 Gy, given every 2 weeks, and the total came to 6.5 Gy. It was 1 Gy per fraction every two weeks that Cohort 2 received, adding up to 13 Gy over 26 weeks.

First-strand cDNA relied on TRAV- and TRBV-specific primers spanning alpha and beta chains. A constant-region primer paired with the V-primer adapter amplified TCRs over 20 PCR cycles. One entry per CDR3 protein results from TCRdb running MiXCR on the reads. The sample has 45,000 to 75,000 distinct CDR3 sequences, roughly a quarter seen once. Documented time point: before trial treatment. Donors received a regimen that comprised nivolumab, ipilimumab, aspirin, low-dose cyclophosphamide and low-dose radiotherapy. Tumors of eligible patients were advanced, solid and lacking tumor-infiltrating lymphocytes. V was cut by 4 bases and J by 0 bases, with 16 bases left in between. This CDR3 is 16 amino acids long. In germline, CDR1 is LGHNA, CDR2 YNFKEQ. This clonotype was found many times.

The clonotype comes from a male donor with prostate cancer. Sequences were derived from PBMCs, sampled before treatment. The chain recombines TRBV4-2 with TRBJ2-7; D not resolved. In DNA form, the CDR3 reads TGTGCCAGCAGCCCCGGATCCTTGGACGGCTCCTACGAGCAGTACTTC. It codes for CASSPGSLDGSYEQYF.